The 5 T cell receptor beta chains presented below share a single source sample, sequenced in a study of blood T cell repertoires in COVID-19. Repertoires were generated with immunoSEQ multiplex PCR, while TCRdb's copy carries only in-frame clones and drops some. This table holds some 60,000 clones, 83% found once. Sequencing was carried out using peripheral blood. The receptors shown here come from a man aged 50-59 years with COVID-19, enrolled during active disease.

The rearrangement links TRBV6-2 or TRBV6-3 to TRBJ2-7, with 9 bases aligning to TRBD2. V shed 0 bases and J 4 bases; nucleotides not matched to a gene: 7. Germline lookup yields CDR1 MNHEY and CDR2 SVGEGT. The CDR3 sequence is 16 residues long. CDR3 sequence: CASSYSLREGRYEQYF. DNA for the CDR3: TGTGCCAGCAGTTACTCGTTGCGGGAGGGCCGGTACGAGCAGTACTTC.

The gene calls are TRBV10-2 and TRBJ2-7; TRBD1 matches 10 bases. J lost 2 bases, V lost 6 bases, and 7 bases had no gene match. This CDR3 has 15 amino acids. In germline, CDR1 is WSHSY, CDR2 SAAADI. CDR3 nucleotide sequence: TGCGCCAGCAGGCGGGACAGGGGACTAGCCTACGAGCAGTACTTC. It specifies CASRRDRGLAYEQYF.

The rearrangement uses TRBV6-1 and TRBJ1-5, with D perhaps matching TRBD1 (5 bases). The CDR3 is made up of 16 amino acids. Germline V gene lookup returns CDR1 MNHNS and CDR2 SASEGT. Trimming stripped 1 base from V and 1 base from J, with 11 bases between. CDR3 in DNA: TGTGCCAGCAGTGAAGGGGCAGGGAGGAGCAATCAGCCCCAGCATTTT. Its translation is CASSEGAGRSNQPQHF.

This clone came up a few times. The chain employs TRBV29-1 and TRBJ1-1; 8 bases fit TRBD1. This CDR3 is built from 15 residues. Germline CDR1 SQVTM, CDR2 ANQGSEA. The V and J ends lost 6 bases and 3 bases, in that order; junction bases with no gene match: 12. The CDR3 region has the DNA TGCAGCGTCGACACTTCAGGGGGCTGGTACACTGAAGCTTTCTTT. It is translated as CSVDTSGGWYTEAFF.

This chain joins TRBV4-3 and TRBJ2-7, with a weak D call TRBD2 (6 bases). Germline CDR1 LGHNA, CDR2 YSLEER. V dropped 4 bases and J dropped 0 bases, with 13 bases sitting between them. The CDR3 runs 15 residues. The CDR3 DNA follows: TGCGCCAGCAGCCTACTAGCAGATAGCTCCTACGAGCAGTACTTC. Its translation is CASSLLADSSYEQYF.